The rows below give T cell receptor beta chains drawn from one sample of a study of blood T cell repertoires in COVID-19. Sequencing used immunoSEQ multiplex PCR; TCRdb keeps in-frame clones, though not all of them. This sample has 370,000 or so clones; around 87% occur once, and the top ten carry about 1.5%. The sequencing input was PBMCs or T cells enriched from blood (not recorded which). The receptors derive from a man younger than 40 who had recovered from COVID-19. The CDR3 runs from the conserved cysteine through the conserved F or W. D genes are given only for firm matches. Clone size is stated in some rows and not others, as once, few, many or a class when expanded.

V: TRBV10-2
D: .
length: 13
size: .
J: TRBJ2-3
CDR3: CASRALASDTQYF

V: TRBV5-8
D: .
length: 13
size: .
J: TRBJ1-5
CDR3: CASSRGLNQPQHF

V: TRBV10-2
D: TRBD2
length: 14
size: .
J: TRBJ2-1
CDR3: CASRGGNLHNEQFF

V: TRBV12-3/TRBV12-4
D: .
length: 13
size: .
J: TRBJ1-2
CDR3: CASSPPLGYGYTF

V: TRBV5-1
D: .
length: 15
size: .
J: TRBJ1-2
CDR3: CASSSGQHLNYGYTF

V: TRBV6-5
D: .
length: 14
size: .
J: TRBJ1-6
CDR3: CASRPGLENSPLHF

V: TRBV7-2
D: .
length: 12
size: .
J: TRBJ1-6
CDR3: CASSLVGSPLHF

V: TRBV3-1/TRBV3-2
D: .
length: 15
size: .
J: TRBJ2-1
CDR3: CASSIQGIVSNEQFF

V: TRBV3-1/TRBV3-2
D: TRBD2
length: 18
size: .
J: TRBJ2-5
CDR3: CASSQDSLLAGIQETQYF

V: TRBV19
D: TRBD1
length: 16
size: .
J: TRBJ2-2
CDR3: CASSRTGGPNTGELFF

V: TRBV6-2/TRBV6-3
D: .
length: 13
size: many
J: TRBJ1-1
CDR3: CASSYLRNTEAFF

V: TRBV6-2/TRBV6-3
D: TRBD2
length: 17
size: .
J: TRBJ2-3
CDR3: CASSPTVKLAGRDTQYF

V: TRBV12-3/TRBV12-4
D: .
length: 13
size: .
J: TRBJ1-6
CDR3: CASRSAYNSPLHF

V: TRBV27
D: .
length: 14
size: .
J: TRBJ2-6
CDR3: CASGPGAGANVLTF

V: TRBV5-1
D: .
length: 14
size: once
J: TRBJ1-1
CDR3: CASSLVGGGAEAFF

V: TRBV5-6
D: .
length: 14
size: .
J: TRBJ1-2
CDR3: CASIRWGKDYGYTF

V: TRBV4-2
D: .
length: 12
size: .
J: TRBJ1-1
CDR3: CASSPSGFEAFF

V: TRBV7-9
D: TRBD2
length: 17
size: few
J: TRBJ2-6
CDR3: CASSSGEGHSGANVLTF

V: TRBV14
D: .
length: 15
size: .
J: TRBJ2-3
CDR3: CASSQKNGVTDTQYF

V: TRBV6-1
D: .
length: 17
size: .
J: TRBJ2-2
CDR3: CASSEDFWTSNTGELFF

V: TRBV9
D: .
length: 14
size: .
J: TRBJ1-6
CDR3: CASSVNQWHSPLHF

V: TRBV5-1
D: TRBD1
length: 17
size: .
J: TRBJ1-2
CDR3: CASSLNLRQGANYGYTF

V: TRBV18
D: .
length: 12
size: .
J: TRBJ1-1
CDR3: CASSPRQAEAFF

V: TRBV3-1/TRBV3-2
D: .
length: 11
size: .
J: TRBJ1-1
CDR3: CASSRATEAFF

V: TRBV12-5
D: .
length: 13
size: .
J: TRBJ1-1
CDR3: CASGGGMITEAFF

V: TRBV5-6
D: .
length: 15
size: .
J: TRBJ1-1
CDR3: CASSRIGLANTEAFF

V: TRBV27
D: .
length: 17
size: .
J: TRBJ2-2
CDR3: CASSLSEGRMVTGELFF